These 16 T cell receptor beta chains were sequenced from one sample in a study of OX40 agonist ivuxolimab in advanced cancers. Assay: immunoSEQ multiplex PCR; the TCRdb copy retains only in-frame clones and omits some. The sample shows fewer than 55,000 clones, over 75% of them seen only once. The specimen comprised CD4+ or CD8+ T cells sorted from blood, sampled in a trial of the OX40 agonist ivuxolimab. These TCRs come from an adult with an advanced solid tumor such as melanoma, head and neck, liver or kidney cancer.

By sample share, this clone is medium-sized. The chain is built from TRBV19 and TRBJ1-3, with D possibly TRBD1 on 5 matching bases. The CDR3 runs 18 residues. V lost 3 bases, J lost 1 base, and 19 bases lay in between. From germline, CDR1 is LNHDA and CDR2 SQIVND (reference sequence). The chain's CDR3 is CASSMQASDIGSGNTIYF. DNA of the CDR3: TGTGCCAGTAGTATGCAAGCATCGGACATTGGGTCTGGAAACACCATATATTTT.

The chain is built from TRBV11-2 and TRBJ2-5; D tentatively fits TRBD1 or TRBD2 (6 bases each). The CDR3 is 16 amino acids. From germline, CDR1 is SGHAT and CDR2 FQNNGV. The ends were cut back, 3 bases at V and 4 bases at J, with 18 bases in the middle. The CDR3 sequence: CASSFRGTRTRETQYF. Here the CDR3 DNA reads TGTGCCAGCAGCTTTCGCGGGACAAGGACCAGAGAGACCCAGTACTTC.

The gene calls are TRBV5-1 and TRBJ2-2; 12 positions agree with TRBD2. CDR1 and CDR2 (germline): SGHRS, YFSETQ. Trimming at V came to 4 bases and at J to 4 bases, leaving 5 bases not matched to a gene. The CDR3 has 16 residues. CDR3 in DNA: TGCGCCAGCAGCCTAGCGGGGGGGCCGGGCACCGGGGAGCTGTTTTTT. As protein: CASSLAGGPGTGELFF. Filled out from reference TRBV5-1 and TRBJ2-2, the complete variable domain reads KAGVTQTPRYLIKTRGQQVTLSCSPISGHRSVSWYQQTPGQGLQFLFEYFSETQRNKGNFPGRFSGRQFSNSRSEMNVSTLELGDSALYLCASSLAGGPGTGELFFGEGSRLTVL.

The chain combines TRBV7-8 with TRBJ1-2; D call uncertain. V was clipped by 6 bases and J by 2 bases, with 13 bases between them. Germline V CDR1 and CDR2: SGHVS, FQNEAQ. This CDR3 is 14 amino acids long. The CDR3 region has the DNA TGTGCCAGCAGTATAAGCGGTACGAACTATGGCTACACCTTC. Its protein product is CASSISGTNYGYTF.

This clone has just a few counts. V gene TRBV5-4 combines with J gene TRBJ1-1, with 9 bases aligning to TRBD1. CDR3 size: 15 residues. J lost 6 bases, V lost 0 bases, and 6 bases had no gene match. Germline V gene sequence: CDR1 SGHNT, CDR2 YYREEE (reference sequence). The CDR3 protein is CASSLGGQGFAEAFF. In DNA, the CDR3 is TGTGCCAGCAGCTTGGGGGGACAGGGATTTGCTGAAGCTTTCTTT. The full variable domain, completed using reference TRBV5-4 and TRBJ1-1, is ETGVTQSPTHLIKTRGQQVTLRCSSQSGHNTVSWYQQALGQGPQFIFQYYREEENGRGNFPPRFSGLQFPNYSSELNVNALELDDSALYLCASSLGGQGFAEAFFGQGTRLTVV.

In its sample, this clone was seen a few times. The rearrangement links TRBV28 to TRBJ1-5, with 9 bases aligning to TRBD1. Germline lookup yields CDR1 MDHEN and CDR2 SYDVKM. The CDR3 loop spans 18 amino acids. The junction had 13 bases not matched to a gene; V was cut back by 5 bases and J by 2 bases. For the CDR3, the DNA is TGTGCCAGCAGTCCTGGACAGGGGTTAGTGTTGGGCAATCAGCCCCAGCATTTT. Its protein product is CASSPGQGLVLGNQPQHF.

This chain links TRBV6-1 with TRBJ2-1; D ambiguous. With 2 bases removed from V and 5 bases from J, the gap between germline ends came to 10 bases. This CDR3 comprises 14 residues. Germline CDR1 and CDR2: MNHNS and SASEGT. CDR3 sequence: CASSEPLINNEQFF. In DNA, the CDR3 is TGTGCCAGCAGTGAACCGCTGATCAACAATGAGCAGTTCTTC.

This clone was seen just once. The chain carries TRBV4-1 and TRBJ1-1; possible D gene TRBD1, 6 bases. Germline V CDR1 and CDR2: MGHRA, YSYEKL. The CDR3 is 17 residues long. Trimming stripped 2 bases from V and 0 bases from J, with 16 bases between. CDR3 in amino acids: CASSQLRGPGLNTEAFF. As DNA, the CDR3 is TGCGCCAGCAGCCAACTCCGGGGGCCAGGACTGAACACTGAAGCTTTCTTT.

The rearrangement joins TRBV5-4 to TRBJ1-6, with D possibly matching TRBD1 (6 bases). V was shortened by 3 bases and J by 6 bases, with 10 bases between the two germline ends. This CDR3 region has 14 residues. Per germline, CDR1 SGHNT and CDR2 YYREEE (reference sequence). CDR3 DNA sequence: TGTGCCAGCAGCTCGGACAGCACTAATTCACCCCTCCACTTT. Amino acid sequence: CASSSDSTNSPLHF.

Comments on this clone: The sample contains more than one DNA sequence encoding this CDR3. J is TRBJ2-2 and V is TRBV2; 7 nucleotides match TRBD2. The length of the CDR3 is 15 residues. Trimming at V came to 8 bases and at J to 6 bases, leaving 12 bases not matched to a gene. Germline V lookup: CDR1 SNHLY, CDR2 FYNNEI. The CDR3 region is CASGFPGRGAGELFF. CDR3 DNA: TGTGCCAGCGGTTTCCCGGGTCGGGGGGCCGGGGAGCTGTTTTTT. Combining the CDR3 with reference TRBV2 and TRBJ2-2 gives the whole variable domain EPEVTQTPSHQVTQMGQEVILRCVPISNHLYFYWYRQILGQKVEFLVSFYNNEISEKSEIFDDQFSVERPDGSNFTLKIRSTKLEDSAMYFCASGFPGRGAGELFFGEGSRLTVL.

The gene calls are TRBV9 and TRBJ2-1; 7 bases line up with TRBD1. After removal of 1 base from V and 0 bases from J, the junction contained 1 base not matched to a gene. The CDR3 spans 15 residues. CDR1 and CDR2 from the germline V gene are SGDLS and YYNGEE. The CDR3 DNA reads TGTGCCAGCAGCGTACGGGACAGCTCCTACAATGAGCAGTTCTTC. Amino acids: CASSVRDSSYNEQFF.

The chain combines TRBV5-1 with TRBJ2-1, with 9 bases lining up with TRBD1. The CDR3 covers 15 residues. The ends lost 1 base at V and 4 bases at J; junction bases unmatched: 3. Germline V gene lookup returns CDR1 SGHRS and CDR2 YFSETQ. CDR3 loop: CASSLSGTGYNEQFF. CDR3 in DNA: TGCGCCAGCAGCTTGTCCGGGACAGGGTACAATGAGCAGTTCTTC.

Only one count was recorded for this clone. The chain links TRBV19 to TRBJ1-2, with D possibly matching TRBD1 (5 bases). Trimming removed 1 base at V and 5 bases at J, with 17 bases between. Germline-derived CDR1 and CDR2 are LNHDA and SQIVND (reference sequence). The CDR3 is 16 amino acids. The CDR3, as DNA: TGTGCCAGTAGTATAGCTGCCGGAGGAGGGGCATATGGCTACACCTTC. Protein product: CASSIAAGGGAYGYTF. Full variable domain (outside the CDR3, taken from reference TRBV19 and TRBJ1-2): DGGITQSPKYLFRKEGQNVTLSCEQNLNHDAMYWYRQDPGQGLRLIYYSQIVNDFQKGDIAEGYSVSREKKESFPLTVTSAQKNPTAFYLCASSIAAGGGAYGYTFGSGTRLTVV.

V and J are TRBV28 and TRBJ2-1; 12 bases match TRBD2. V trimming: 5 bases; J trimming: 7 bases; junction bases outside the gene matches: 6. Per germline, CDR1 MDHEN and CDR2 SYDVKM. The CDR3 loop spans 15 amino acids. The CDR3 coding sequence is TGTGCCAGCAGTCCTAGCGGGGGGGCCTGGAATGAGCAGTTCTTC. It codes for CASSPSGGAWNEQFF.

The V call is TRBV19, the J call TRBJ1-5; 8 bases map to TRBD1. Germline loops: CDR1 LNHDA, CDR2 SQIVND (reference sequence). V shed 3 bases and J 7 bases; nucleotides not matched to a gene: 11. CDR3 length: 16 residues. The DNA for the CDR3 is TGTGCCAGTAGTATCCCCTTAAGACAGGGGAGACAGCCCCAGCATTTT. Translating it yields CASSIPLRQGRQPQHF.

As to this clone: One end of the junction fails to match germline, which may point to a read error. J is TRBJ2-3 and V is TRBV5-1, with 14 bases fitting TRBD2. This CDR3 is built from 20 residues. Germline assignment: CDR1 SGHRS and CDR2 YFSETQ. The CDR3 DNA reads TGCGCCAGCAGCCCGAGGACTAGCGGGGGGCCTACCGGGTCTACAGAAACGCAGTATTTT. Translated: CASSPRTSGGPTGSTETQYF. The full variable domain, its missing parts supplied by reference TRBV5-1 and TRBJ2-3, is KAGVTQTPRYLIKTRGQQVTLSCSPISGHRSVSWYQQTPGQGLQFLFEYFSETQRNKGNFPGRFSGRQFSNSRSEMNVSTLELGDSALYLCASSPRTSGGPTGSTETQYFGPGTRLTVL.